One and the same sample provided the 25 T cell receptor beta chains below, sequenced in a study of T cell responses to AZD1222 COVID-19 vaccine. Some clones are missing from TCRdb's copy, which holds only in-frame ones; the method was immunoSEQ multiplex PCR. The sample includes 60,000 to 95,000 clones, roughly 91% of them seen just once. This specimen consisted of peripheral blood, obtained 28 days after the second AZD1222 dose. The receptors come from an adult who received the AZD1222 COVID-19 vaccine.

This sequence joins TRBV4-2 and TRBJ2-2; possibly TRBD2 for D (5 bases). From germline, CDR1 is LGHNA and CDR2 YNFKEQ. The CDR3 sequence is 13 residues long. Trimming took 3 bases from V and 5 from J, leaving 7 bases between them. As DNA, the CDR3 is TGTGCCAGCAGCCAGAGGGAAACCGGGGAGCTGTTTTTT. Its translation is CASSQRETGELFF.

The chain carries TRBV27 and TRBJ1-2; 7 nucleotides agree with TRBD1. Germline-derived CDR1 and CDR2 are MNHEY and SMNVEV (reference sequence). Trimming removed 8 bases from V and 4 bases from J; junction bases left unmatched: 7. This CDR3 has 13 amino acids. The CDR3 DNA reads as TGTGCCAGCGGGACAGCCAGCGCCTATGGCTACACCTTC. It codes for CASGTASAYGYTF.

V is TRBV30 and J is TRBJ2-1; 8 bases fit TRBD1. The CDR3 covers 14 residues. Unmatched junction bases numbered 5, after V lost 2 bases and J lost 5 bases. In germline, CDR1 is GTSNPN, CDR2 SVGIG (reference sequence). CDR3 DNA: TGTGCCTGGAGTCGGACAGGGTTGGACAATGAGCAGTTCTTC. It codes for CAWSRTGLDNEQFF.

V is TRBV19 and J is TRBJ1-2; TRBD1 might be the D (6 bases). CDR1 is LNHDA and CDR2 is SQIVND in the germline V gene (reference sequence). CDR3 size: 17 residues. Trimming left V 3 bases short and J 0 bases short, with 17 bases between. CDR3 bases: TGTGCCAGTAGTATTTCGGTGGGGGCAGATACTAACTATGGCTACACCTTC. Translation gives CASSISVGADTNYGYTF.

The genes are TRBV25-1 and TRBJ1-6; the D is unclear. Germline CDR1 reads MGHDK; CDR2 reads SYGVNS. There are 12 residues in the CDR3. V lost 6 bases, J lost 0 bases, and 0 bases lay in between. Written as DNA, the CDR3 is TGTGCCAGCAGCTCCTATAATTCACCCCTCCACTTT. Translation: CASSSYNSPLHF.

This chain uses TRBV6-5 with TRBJ1-1, with D possibly being TRBD1 (6 bases). V was pared by 7 bases and J by 1 base, with 10 bases between. The CDR3 is 13 amino acids. Germline-derived CDR1 and CDR2 are MNHEY and SVGAGI. CDR3 bases: TGTGCCAGCACCGTACAGGGGAACACTGAAGCTTTCTTT. This sequence encodes CASTVQGNTEAFF.

This rearrangement joins TRBV10-3 to TRBJ2-4; the D gene is possibly TRBD2 (6 bases). Trimming removed 2 bases at V and 0 bases at J, with 17 bases between. Germline loops: CDR1 ENHRY, CDR2 SYGVKD. The CDR3 sequence is 18 residues long. Here the CDR3 DNA reads TGTGCCATCAGTGAGAGAATGTCGGGGGACCTAGCCAAAAACATTCAGTACTTC. Residues: CAISERMSGDLAKNIQYF.

The sample holds one count of this clone. The chain carries TRBV27 and TRBJ1-1; possible D gene TRBD1, 5 bases. The V and J ends lost 0 bases and 1 base respectively, with 9 bases between them. The CDR3 totals 15 residues. Germline CDR1 and CDR2: MNHEY and SMNVEV (reference sequence). CDR3 in DNA: TGTGCCAGCAGTTTATCGCCAGGGACGAACACTGAAGCTTTCTTT. Translation: CASSLSPGTNTEAFF.

A single count supports this clone. J is TRBJ1-1 and V is TRBV5-1; D not resolved. The CDR3 covers 15 residues. CDR1 is SGHRS and CDR2 is YFSETQ in the germline V gene. Deletions cut 0 bases from V and 0 bases from J, with 9 bases between. CDR3 sequence: CASSLEPGMNTEAFF. Here the CDR3 DNA reads TGCGCCAGCAGCTTGGAACCGGGGATGAACACTGAAGCTTTCTTT.

V usage is TRBV3-1 (or the pseudogene TRBV3-2) and J usage is TRBJ2-1; 10 nucleotides line up with TRBD2. J gave up 15 bases and V 2 bases, and 13 bases lay outside the gene matches. The V gene's germline CDR1 is LGHDT and CDR2 YNNKEL (reference sequence). The CDR3 runs to 15 residues. CDR3 DNA: TGTGCCAGCAGCCAACGGCTAGCGGGGGAGAAGCAGTGGTTCTTC. Protein product: CASSQRLAGEKQWFF.

The chain combines TRBV11-2 with TRBJ1-4; D is unclear. The V end lost 4 bases, the J end lost 4 bases, and 7 bases lay between the germline ends. Germline V lookup: CDR1 SGHAT, CDR2 FQNNGV. This CDR3 spans 13 amino acids. CDR3 sequence (DNA): TGTGCCAGCAGCTCCAATCGTAATGAAAAACTGTTTTTT. Protein sequence: CASSSNRNEKLFF.

V gene TRBV29-1 combines with J gene TRBJ1-1; D ambiguous. This CDR3 has 13 residues. From germline, CDR1 is SQVTM and CDR2 ANQGSEA. V lost 4 bases, J lost 1 base, and 10 bases lay in between. The CDR3 sequence is CSVVGNWNTEAFF. The CDR3 region has the DNA TGCAGCGTTGTGGGTAATTGGAACACTGAAGCTTTCTTT.

The CDR3: CASSSIGGAGTGELFF. CDR3 DNA: TGTGCCAGCAGCTCAATAGGGGGGGCGGGCACCGGGGAGCTGTTTTTT. The chain carries TRBV11-2 and TRBJ2-2; perhaps TRBD2 as D (7 bases). Trimming removed 4 bases from V and 4 bases from J, with 16 bases in between. Per germline, CDR1 SGHAT and CDR2 FQNNGV. The CDR3 consists of 16 residues.

CDR3 in amino acids: CASIPTRQSNYGYTF. The DNA of the CDR3 is TGCGCCTCAATCCCGACTCGACAGAGCAACTATGGCTACACCTTC. The chain couples TRBV4-1 to TRBJ1-2; tentatively, D is TRBD1 (5 bases). V was cut by 11 bases and J by 2 bases, with 21 bases left in between. The CDR3 runs 15 residues. Per the germline V gene, CDR1 is MGHRA and CDR2 is YSYEKL.

There are a few counts of this clone. The chain recombines TRBV30 with TRBJ1-5; 9 bases line up with TRBD1. CDR3 length: 16 amino acids. Trimming took 1 base from V and 0 from J; bases not matched to a gene: 4. From germline, CDR1 is GTSNPN and CDR2 SVGIG (reference sequence). CDR3 amino acids: CAWSATGQGSNQPQHF. DNA for the CDR3: TGTGCCTGGAGTGCCACGGGACAGGGTAGCAATCAGCCCCAGCATTTT.

V is TRBV2 and J is TRBJ1-1; D is unclear. This CDR3 is built from 15 residues. Trimming removed 3 bases at V and 1 base at J, with 12 bases between. Germline V gene data show CDR1 as SNHLY and CDR2 as FYNNEI. The CDR3 loop reads CASSEGVTWNTEAFF. As DNA, the CDR3 is TGTGCCAGCAGTGAGGGAGTTACCTGGAACACTGAAGCTTTCTTT.

This chain links TRBV9 with TRBJ1-6, with D perhaps TRBD1 (6 bases). Germline assignment: CDR1 SGDLS and CDR2 YYNGEE. This CDR3 has 15 residues. V lost 4 bases, J lost 9 bases, and 17 bases lay in between. CDR3 nucleotide sequence: TGTGCCAGCAGCCCACGAGGGGGGATCAGTTCACCCCTCCACTTT. It specifies CASSPRGGISSPLHF.

The V gene is TRBV7-9, the J gene TRBJ1-2; 7 positions agree with TRBD1. The trim removed 5 bases at V and 1 base at J, leaving 16 bases unmatched. Germline-derived CDR1 and CDR2 are SEHNR and FQNEAQ (reference sequence). The CDR3 totals 18 residues. The CDR3 DNA sequence: TGTGCCAGCAGCCGAGCAGGGGGGGCACCCGGCGTTAACTATGGCTACACCTTC. This translates into CASSRAGGAPGVNYGYTF.

This clone appeared a single time. V gene TRBV5-1 combines with J gene TRBJ2-3; tentative D call: TRBD2 (7 bases). The CDR3 has 15 residues. CDR1 is SGHRS and CDR2 is YFSETQ in the germline V gene. V shed 4 bases and J shed 1 base, with 13 bases lying between them. The CDR3 nucleotides read TGCGCCAGCAGCGTACTCGGGGGGCGCACAGATACGCAGTATTTT. Its translation is CASSVLGGRTDTQYF.

The chain is built from TRBV6-5 and TRBJ1-1, with 7 bases lining up with TRBD1. V was clipped by 4 bases and J by 11 bases; unmatched bases: 7. The germline V gene has CDR1 MNHEY and CDR2 SVGAGI. CDR3 size: 12 residues. As DNA, the CDR3 is TGTGCCAGCAGTTTGACTCCAGGGGGGGCTTTCTTT. This sequence encodes CASSLTPGGAFF.

This chain links TRBV5-1 with TRBJ1-6; no definite D call. The CDR3 sequence is 15 residues long. The germline V gene has CDR1 SGHRS and CDR2 YFSETQ. V lost 2 bases, J lost 7 bases, and 13 bases lay in between. CDR3: CASSFTGNLNSPLHF. CDR3 coding DNA: TGCGCCAGCAGCTTCACGGGCAATCTCAATTCACCCCTCCACTTT.

V is TRBV28 and J is TRBJ1-6; TRBD1 matches 9 bases. In germline, CDR1 is MDHEN, CDR2 SYDVKM. Unmatched junction bases numbered 5, after V lost 3 bases and J lost 14 bases. The CDR3 extends over 13 amino acids. CDR3 coding DNA: TGTGCCAGCAGTTTGCCGGACAGGGGTTCCCTCCACTTT. This encodes CASSLPDRGSLHF.

The chain combines TRBV19 with TRBJ1-1, with TRBD1 matching over 8 bases. This CDR3 contains 13 residues. V gave up 5 bases and J gave up 6 bases; unmatched junction bases: 5. Germline loops: CDR1 LNHDA, CDR2 SQIVND (reference sequence). CDR3 DNA sequence: TGTGCCAGTAGTGCGGACAGGGAGGCTGAAGCTTTCTTT. Encoded protein: CASSADREAEAFF. The full variable domain, completed using reference TRBV19 and TRBJ1-1, is DGGITQSPKYLFRKEGQNVTLSCEQNLNHDAMYWYRQDPGQGLRLIYYSQIVNDFQKGDIAEGYSVSREKKESFPLTVTSAQKNPTAFYLCASSADREAEAFFGQGTRLTVV.

The chain has TRBV3-1 (or the pseudogene TRBV3-2) and TRBJ1-3; 9 bases line up with TRBD1. Losses at the gene ends were 1 base for V and 4 bases for J; bases not matched to a gene: 8. From germline, CDR1 is LGHDT and CDR2 YNNKEL (reference sequence). The CDR3 length is 17 residues. In nucleotides, the CDR3 is TGTGCCAGCAGCCAAGTAACCGGGACAGGGTTCGGAAACACCATATATTTT. Translation: CASSQVTGTGFGNTIYF.

V and J are TRBV6-4 and TRBJ2-7; 9 bases align to TRBD1. CDR1 is MRHNA and CDR2 is SNTAGT in the germline V gene. The CDR3 contains 18 residues. The trim removed 6 bases at V and 1 base at J, leaving 16 bases unmatched. The CDR3 region has the DNA TGTGCCAGCAGGGGTGACAGGGGGGCTGAGCGAAGTTCCTACGAGCAGTACTTC. Its protein product is CASRGDRGAERSSYEQYF.